This TCR beta chain was sequenced during a study of cytomegalovirus exposure and HLA in healthy donors. Findings and caveats of the study: Researchers reported in a later analysis that a missense DCLRE1C variant was tied to TCR beta V- and J-gene trimming. Likely technical artifact: a cluster of highly shared sequence variants.

Regarding this clone: The antigen remains unidentified.

V shed 6 bases and J 5 bases; nucleotides not matched to a gene: 13. The germline gives CDR1 MDHEN, CDR2 SYDVKM. The CDR3 is 15 residues long. The primer mix had 60 Vbeta and 13 Jbeta primers. Clones were sequenced by immunoSEQ multiplex PCR, and TCRdb holds only the in-frame ones, with some missing. The sample lists 150,000 to 180,000 clones; about 80% were seen once. The sequencing input was PBMCs. The TCR was taken from a young man in good health and CMV-seropositive. The chain uses TRBV28 and TRBJ2-7; TRBD2 matches 7 bases. CDR3 protein: CASRTRGEGPHEQYF. CDR3 nucleotides: TGTGCCAGCAGAACCCGGGGGGAGGGACCCCACGAGCAGTACTTC.